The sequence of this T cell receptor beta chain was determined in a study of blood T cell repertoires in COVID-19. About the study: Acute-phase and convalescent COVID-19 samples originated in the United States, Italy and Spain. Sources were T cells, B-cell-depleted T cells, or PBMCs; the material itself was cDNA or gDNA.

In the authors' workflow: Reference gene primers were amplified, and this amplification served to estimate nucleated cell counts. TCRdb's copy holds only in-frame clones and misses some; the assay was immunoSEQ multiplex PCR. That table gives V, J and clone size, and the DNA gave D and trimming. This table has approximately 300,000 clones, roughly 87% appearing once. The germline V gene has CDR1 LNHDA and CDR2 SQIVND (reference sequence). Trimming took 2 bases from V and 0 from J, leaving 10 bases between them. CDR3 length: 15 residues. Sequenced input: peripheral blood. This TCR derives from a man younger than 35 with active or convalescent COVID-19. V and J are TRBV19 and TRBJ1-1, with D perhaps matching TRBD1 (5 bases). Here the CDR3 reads CASSIIRTLNTEAFF. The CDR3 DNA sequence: TGTGCCAGTAGTATAATCCGGACACTGAACACTGAAGCTTTCTTT.